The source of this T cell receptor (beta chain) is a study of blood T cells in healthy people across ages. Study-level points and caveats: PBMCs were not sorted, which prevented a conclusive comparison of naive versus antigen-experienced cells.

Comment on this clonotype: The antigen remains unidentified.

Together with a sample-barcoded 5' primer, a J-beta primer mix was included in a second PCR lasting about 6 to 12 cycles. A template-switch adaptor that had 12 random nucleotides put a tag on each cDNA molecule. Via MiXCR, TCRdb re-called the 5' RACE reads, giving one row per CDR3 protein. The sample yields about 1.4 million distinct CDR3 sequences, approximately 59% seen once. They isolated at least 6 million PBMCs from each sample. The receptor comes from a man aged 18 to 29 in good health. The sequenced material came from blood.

CDR3 sequence reads: CASSLPGQVIYEQYF. The CDR3 coding sequence is TGTGCCAGCAGTTTACCAGGACAGGTTATCTACGAGCAGTACTTC. The chain joins TRBV28 to TRBJ2-7, with 7 nucleotides matching TRBD1. V lost 2 bases, J lost 3 bases, and 7 bases stayed unmatched. The CDR3 is 15 amino acids. Germline assignment: CDR1 MDHEN and CDR2 SYDVKM. Full variable domain (missing parts from reference TRBV28 and TRBJ2-7): DVKVTQSSRYLVKRTGEKVFLECVQDMDHENMFWYRQDPGLGLRLIYFSYDVKMKEKGDIPEGYSVSREKKERFSLILESASTNQTSMYLCASSLPGQVIYEQYFGPGTRLTVT.